Sequencing of this TCR beta chain was carried out in a study of patients and donors after allogeneic stem cell transplantation (dated by TCRdb to 2018 to 2020). This clonotype appeared a few times. What this receptor recognizes is not known. No base quality values were provided; no much bigger clone lies one nucleotide off. Spanning cysteine to phenylalanine, the CDR3 consists of 15 amino acids. Left in the record is the CDR3 DNA by itself, 45 bases read in frame from the first base. Deletion took 0 bases off V and 0 bases off J, with a span of 6 bases between the germline ends. The germline V gene provides CDR1 MNHEY and CDR2 SVGAGI. Preparation of the library involved RT-PCR. The reads were generated on a NextSeq 550. The public reads were reprocessed in TCRdb via fastp at Q25 and MiXCR, keeping in-frame beta chains. Each entry merges the rows of one CDR3 protein and shows their most common DNA and genes. This sample is represented by around 200,000 distinct CDR3 sequences; around two fifths of them were singletons. The ten largest make up about 9.9% of the sample.

Sequencing was done on a sample of blood, either unsorted or a sorted T cell fraction (not recorded which). This receptor chain uses TRBV6-5 and TRBJ1-3; the D gene lacks a confident call. The receptor was isolated from a human donor who was either an allogeneic HSCT recipient or a stem cell or donor lymphocyte infusion donor (not recorded which). It is not recorded whose cells these are; they may come from a transplant donor. This receptor has the CDR3 CASSYSHGSGNTIYF. The DNA is TGTGCCAGCAGTTACTCACACGGCTCTGGAAACACCATATATTTT.